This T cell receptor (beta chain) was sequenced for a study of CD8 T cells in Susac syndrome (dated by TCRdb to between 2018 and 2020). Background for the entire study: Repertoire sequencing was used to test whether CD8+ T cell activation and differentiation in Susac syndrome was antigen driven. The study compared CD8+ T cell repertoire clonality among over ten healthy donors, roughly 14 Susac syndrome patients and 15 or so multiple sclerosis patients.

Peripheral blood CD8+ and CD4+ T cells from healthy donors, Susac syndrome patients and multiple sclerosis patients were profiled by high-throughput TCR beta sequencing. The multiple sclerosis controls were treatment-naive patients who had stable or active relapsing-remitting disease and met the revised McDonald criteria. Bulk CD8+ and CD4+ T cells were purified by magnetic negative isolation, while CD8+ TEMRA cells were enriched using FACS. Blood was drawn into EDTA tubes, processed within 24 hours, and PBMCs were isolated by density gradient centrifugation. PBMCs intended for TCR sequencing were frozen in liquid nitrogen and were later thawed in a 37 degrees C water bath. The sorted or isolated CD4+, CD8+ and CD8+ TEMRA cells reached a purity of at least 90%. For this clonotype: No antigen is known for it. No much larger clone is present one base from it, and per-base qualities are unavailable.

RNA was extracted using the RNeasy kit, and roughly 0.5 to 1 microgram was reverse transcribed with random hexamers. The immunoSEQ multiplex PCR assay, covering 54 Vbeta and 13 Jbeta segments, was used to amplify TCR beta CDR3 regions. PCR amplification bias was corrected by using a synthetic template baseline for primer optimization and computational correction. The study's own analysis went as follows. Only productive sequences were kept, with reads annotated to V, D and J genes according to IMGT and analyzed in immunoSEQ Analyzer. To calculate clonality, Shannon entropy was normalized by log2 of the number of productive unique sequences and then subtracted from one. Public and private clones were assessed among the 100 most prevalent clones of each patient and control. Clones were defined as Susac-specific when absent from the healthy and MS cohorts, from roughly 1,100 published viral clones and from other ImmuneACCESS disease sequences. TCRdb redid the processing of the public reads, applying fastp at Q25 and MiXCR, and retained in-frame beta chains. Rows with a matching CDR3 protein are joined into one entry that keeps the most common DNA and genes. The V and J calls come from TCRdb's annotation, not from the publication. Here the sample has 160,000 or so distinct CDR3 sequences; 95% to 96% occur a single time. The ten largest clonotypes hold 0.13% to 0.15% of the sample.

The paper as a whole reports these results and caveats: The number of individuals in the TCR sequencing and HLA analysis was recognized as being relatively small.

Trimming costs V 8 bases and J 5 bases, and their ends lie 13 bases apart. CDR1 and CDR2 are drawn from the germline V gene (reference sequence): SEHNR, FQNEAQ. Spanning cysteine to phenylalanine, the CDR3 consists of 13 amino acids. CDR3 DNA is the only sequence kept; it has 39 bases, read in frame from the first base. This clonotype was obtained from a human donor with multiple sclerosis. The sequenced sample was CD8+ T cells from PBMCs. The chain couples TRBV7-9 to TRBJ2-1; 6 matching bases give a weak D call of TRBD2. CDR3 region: CASLNGGDNEQFF. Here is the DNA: TGTGCCAGCCTCAACGGAGGGGACAATGAGCAGTTCTTC.